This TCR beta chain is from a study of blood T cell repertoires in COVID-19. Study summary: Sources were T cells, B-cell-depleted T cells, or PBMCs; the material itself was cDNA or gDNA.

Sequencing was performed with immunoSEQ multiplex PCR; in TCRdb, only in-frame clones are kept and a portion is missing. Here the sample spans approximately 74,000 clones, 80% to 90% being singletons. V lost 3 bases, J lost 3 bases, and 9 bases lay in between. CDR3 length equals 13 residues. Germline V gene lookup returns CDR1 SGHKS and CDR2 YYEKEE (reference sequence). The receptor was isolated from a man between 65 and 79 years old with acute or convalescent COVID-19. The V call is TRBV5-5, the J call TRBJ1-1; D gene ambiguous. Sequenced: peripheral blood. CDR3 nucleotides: TGTGCCAGCAGCTATAAGGGAGACACTGAAGCTTTCTTT. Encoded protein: CASSYKGDTEAFF.